This T cell receptor (beta chain) stems from a study of T cell responses to AZD1222 COVID-19 vaccine. This CDR3 spans 13 amino acids. Per the germline V gene, CDR1 is SNHLY and CDR2 is FYNNEI. Trimming cost V 5 bases and J 5 bases, with 13 bases left between them. Study outcomes and limitations: Of spike-specific TCRs, nearly half reportedly target regions left unmutated in variants. Females made up more of the donors, who were largely white British, and clonal diversity may have come out too low.

Note on this clone: Its antigen remains unidentified.

This table comes from immunoSEQ multiplex PCR, and its TCRdb copy is limited to in-frame clones, with some not included. Of 150,000 to 180,000 clones listed, 88% are singletons. The clonotype comes from an adult in good health. This sequence joins TRBV2 and TRBJ2-7, with D unclear. The source was peripheral blood, collected on day 0 of AZD1222 vaccination. The CDR3 DNA sequence: TGTGCCAGCAGTTTAAACATCAACGACGAGCAGTACTTC. Its translation is CASSLNINDEQYF.